A single sample gave rise to the 26 T cell receptor beta chains below, sequenced in a study of beta chain features in type 1 diabetes. General study findings and limits: Significant though moderate, a shortening of TCRB CDR3s appeared in all four CD4+ subsets of Type 1 diabetes patients.

Sequenced material consisted of expressed TCRB transcripts (all of the isolated RNA was reverse transcribed). This table comes from immunoSEQ multiplex PCR, and its TCRdb copy is limited to in-frame clones, with some not included. This sample carries 130,000 or so clones, around 16% of them seen once, and the ten largest clones take approximately 2.5%. The antigens for these receptors are not known. Sequencing was done on a sample of central memory CD4+ T cells from blood. The receptors were sampled from a man in his late teens or twenties with type 1 diabetes.

This clone came up a few times. The chain links TRBV6-5 to TRBJ2-3; possibly TRBD2 for D (6 bases). This CDR3 comprises 14 residues. The germline CDR1 and CDR2 sequences are MNHEY and SVGAGI. Trimming removed 10 bases at V and 5 bases at J, with 19 bases between. The DNA for the CDR3 is TGTGCCACACGGGGAGGCGGGAACGGAGATACGCAGTATTTT. Amino acid sequence: CATRGGGNGDTQYF.

There are a few counts of this clone. The V call is TRBV6-6, the J call TRBJ1-1; D uncertain. The CDR3 has 13 amino acids. The V gene's germline CDR1 is MNHNY and CDR2 SVGAGI (reference sequence). V was pared by 6 bases and J by 10 bases, with 18 bases between. The CDR3 reads CASSPSGFRGAFF. CDR3 coding DNA: TGTGCCAGCAGCCCCTCGGGGTTCCGTGGAGCTTTCTTT.

The chain carries TRBV7-2 and TRBJ2-6; D not certain. This CDR3 contains 17 residues. CDR1 and CDR2 from the germline V gene are SGHTA and FQGNSA. Trimming shortened V by 1 base and J by 0 bases, and 10 bases separated the two germline ends. CDR3 sequence: CASSLDLISSGANVLTF. CDR3 DNA: TGTGCCAGCAGCTTAGATTTGATAAGCTCTGGGGCCAACGTCCTGACTTTC. The whole variable domain, remainder taken from reference TRBV7-2 and TRBJ2-6, is GAGVSQSPSNKVTEKGKDVELRCDPISGHTALYWYRQSLGQGLEFLIYFQGNSAPDKSGLPSDRFSAERTGGSVSTLTIQRTQQEDSAVYLCASSLDLISSGANVLTFGAGSRLTVL.

The V gene is TRBV4-3, the J gene TRBJ2-1, with D perhaps TRBD2 (5 bases). The CDR3 is 13 amino acids. Germline V gene sequence: CDR1 LGHNA, CDR2 YSLEER. Trimming shortened V by 1 base and J by 9 bases, and 10 bases separated the two germline ends. CDR3 amino acids: CASSQVRGAEQFF. CDR3 coding DNA: TGCGCCAGCAGCCAAGTTCGGGGTGCTGAGCAGTTCTTC.

This clone was picked up a small number of times. The CDR3 region has the DNA TGTGCCAGCAACATGCGGGGGGAGCTGTTTTTT. Protein product: CASNMRGELFF. This sequence joins TRBV7-2 and TRBJ2-2; D remains unclear. CDR3 length: 11 residues. Per the germline V gene, CDR1 is SGHTA and CDR2 is FQGNSA. The V and J ends lost 7 bases and 8 bases respectively, with 8 bases between them.

The gene calls are TRBV29-1 and TRBJ1-2; TRBD1 might be the D (5 bases). Germline CDR1 SQVTM, CDR2 ANQGSEA. V was cut by 3 bases and J by 6 bases, with 11 bases left in between. This CDR3 contains 12 residues. CDR3 DNA: TGCAGCGTTGATCCTGCGGGGGATGGCTACACCTTC. Amino acid sequence: CSVDPAGDGYTF.

The chain couples TRBV6-6 to TRBJ2-7; 7 bases map to TRBD2. The V and J ends lost 4 bases and 5 bases, in that order; junction bases with no gene match: 11. Germline V CDR1 and CDR2: MNHNY, SVGAGI (reference sequence). CDR3 length: 15 residues. The CDR3 DNA follows: TGTGCCAGCAGTTTCCGGGGAGGGCGAGGAAACGAGCAGTACTTC. This codes for CASSFRGGRGNEQYF.

This clone was seen a handful of times. Relative to the germline gene, one junction end is altered; a read error may explain this. The chain uses TRBV29-1 and TRBJ1-1; D not resolved. The germline V gene has CDR1 SQVTM and CDR2 ANQGSEA. The CDR3 runs 13 residues. The CDR3 reads CSVAGFTGQTGLF. The CDR3 DNA reads TGCAGCGTTGCGGGATTTACCGGGCAGACCGGTCTCTTT.

This clone was counted a few times. The gene calls are TRBV4-2 and TRBJ2-3; 9 bases align to TRBD2. This CDR3 is 18 amino acids long. V was clipped by 0 bases and J by 2 bases; unmatched bases: 9. Germline CDR1 and CDR2: LGHNA and YNFKEQ. The chain's CDR3 is CASSQDLASGVTTDTQYF. The CDR3 DNA sequence: TGTGCCAGCAGCCAAGATCTAGCTAGCGGGGTGACCACAGATACGCAGTATTTT.

V gene TRBV7-2 combines with J gene TRBJ2-1, with TRBD2 identical over 8 bases. From germline, CDR1 is SGHTA and CDR2 FQGNSA. This CDR3 spans 15 amino acids. The ends lost 1 base at V and 6 bases at J; junction bases unmatched: 5. The CDR3 DNA reads as TGTGCCAGCAGCTTAGGCGGGGGGCCTTTCAATGAGCAGTTCTTC. Its translation is CASSLGGGPFNEQFF.

This clone was seen a few times. The chain is built from TRBV4-3 and TRBJ2-1; tentative D call: TRBD1 (7 bases). Between the trimmed V and J ends, which lost 7 bases and 4 bases, there was a span of 17 bases. The CDR3 contains 15 residues. CDR1 and CDR2 from the germline V gene are LGHNA and YSLEER. The CDR3 DNA follows: TGCGCCAGCACCCCAGGGGGGCAGGGATACAATGAGCAGTTCTTC. This translates into CASTPGGQGYNEQFF.

This clone was counted a few times. The rearrangement uses TRBV7-2 and TRBJ1-2, with 11 bases identical to TRBD1. The CDR3 is 15 amino acids. V lost 5 bases and J lost 5; bases outside the gene matches: 7. In germline, CDR1 is SGHTA, CDR2 FQGNSA. CDR3 coding DNA: TGTGCCAGCAGCCAAGGTGGGACAGGGGGTTATGGCTACACCTTC. Residues: CASSQGGTGGYGYTF.

This clone was counted only a few times. The chain recombines TRBV21-1 with TRBJ1-2; the table's D call of TRBD1 was not tested on the DNA. TRBV21-1 is a documented pseudogene. The CDR3 consists of 16 residues. CDR3 in DNA: TGTGCCAGCAGCAAAGGGCCGGGACAGAACAACTATGGCTACACCTTC. Amino acid sequence: CASSKGPGQNNYGYTF.

This clone was counted between two and nine times. V is TRBV9 and J is TRBJ2-1, with TRBD2 matching over 7 bases. CDR3 length equals 17 residues. The germline V gene encodes CDR1 SGDLS and CDR2 YYNGEE. Losses at the gene ends were 0 bases for V and 4 bases for J; bases not matched to a gene: 10. CDR3 residues: CASSVGASTGRYNEQFF. The CDR3 nucleotides read TGTGCCAGCAGCGTAGGAGCTTCTACCGGGAGGTACAATGAGCAGTTCTTC.

The V and J genes are TRBV19 and TRBJ2-2; a weak D match, TRBD2 (6 bases). This CDR3 is 17 amino acids long. CDR1 and CDR2 (germline): LNHDA, SQIVND (reference sequence). Trimming pared 1 base from V and 2 bases from J, leaving 14 bases between. The CDR3 sequence: CASSIGSGAANTGELFF. The DNA for the CDR3 is TGTGCCAGTAGTATAGGCTCGGGAGCCGCAAACACCGGGGAGCTGTTTTTT.

About this clone: The same CDR3 is also encoded by other DNA sequences in this sample. The V and J genes are TRBV7-2 and TRBJ2-7; no clear D gene. The CDR3 is made up of 11 amino acids. CDR1 is SGHTA and CDR2 is FQGNSA in the germline V gene. V was clipped by 2 bases and J by 4 bases, with 3 bases between them. This CDR3 reads CASSLSYEQYF. As DNA, the CDR3 is TGTGCCAGCAGCTTATCTTACGAGCAGTACTTC.

This clone was observed a handful of times. The J gene is TRBJ2-3, the V gene TRBV29-1; 8 nucleotides agree with TRBD2. This CDR3 region has 13 residues. V shed 5 bases and J 4 bases; nucleotides not matched to a gene: 5. Germline CDR1 SQVTM, CDR2 ANQGSEA. This CDR3 is CSVLTSEADTQYF. As DNA, the CDR3 is TGCAGCGTTCTGACTAGCGAAGCAGATACGCAGTATTTT.

The sample holds a few counts of this clone. V usage is TRBV7-6 and J usage is TRBJ2-5; D unclear. In germline, CDR1 is SGHVS, CDR2 FNYEAQ. The CDR3 is 13 residues long. The V end lost 5 bases, the J end lost 1 base, and 8 bases lay between the germline ends. CDR3 region: CASSLGTQETQYF. The CDR3 DNA reads as TGTGCCAGCAGCCTTGGCACCCAAGAGACCCAGTACTTC.

A few counts support this clone. The chain links TRBV5-1 to TRBJ2-1; D call uncertain. CDR3 size: 14 residues. Germline values: CDR1 SGHRS, CDR2 YFSETQ. Trimming shortened V by 1 base and J by 2 bases, and 7 bases separated the two germline ends. CDR3 residues: CASSLQSPYNEQFF. For the CDR3, the DNA is TGCGCCAGCAGCTTGCAGTCCCCCTACAATGAGCAGTTCTTC.

This clone was recorded a few times. The CDR3 loop is CASSLLRGTGANVLTF. CDR3 nucleotide sequence: TGTGCCAGCAGTTTATTAAGGGGTACCGGGGCCAACGTCCTGACTTTC. The gene calls are TRBV28 and TRBJ2-6, with D possibly being TRBD1 (5 bases). This CDR3 region has 16 residues. Between the trimmed V and J ends, which lost 1 base and 4 bases, there was a span of 11 bases. Germline assignment: CDR1 MDHEN and CDR2 SYDVKM.

This clone was detected a few times. The chain links TRBV11-2 to TRBJ1-5; the D gene is possibly TRBD1 (5 bases). Germline CDR1 SGHAT, CDR2 FQNNGV. Trimming cost V 0 bases and J 2 bases, with 8 bases left between them. The CDR3 runs to 15 residues. The CDR3 DNA is TGTGCCAGCAGCTTAGAGGTAGGGGGCAATCAGCCCCAGCATTTT. It translates to CASSLEVGGNQPQHF.

The chain recombines TRBV28 with TRBJ2-7; TRBD1 is a possible D gene (6 bases). CDR1 is MDHEN, CDR2 SYDVKM, per germline. The CDR3 extends over 12 amino acids. Between the trimmed V and J ends, which lost 6 bases and 3 bases, there was a span of 9 bases. CDR3 region: CASRLTGYEQYF. CDR3 DNA: TGTGCCAGCAGACTGACAGGCTACGAGCAGTACTTC.

This clone was counted many times. The V and J genes are TRBV2 and TRBJ2-1, with TRBD1 matching over 9 bases. The CDR3 covers 14 residues. The V segment lost 6 bases and the J segment 7 bases; nucleotides outside the gene matches: 7. Germline V gene data show CDR1 as SNHLY and CDR2 as FYNNEI. The CDR3 loop reads CASSLEQGANEQFF. The DNA for the CDR3 is TGTGCCAGCAGCCTCGAACAGGGGGCAAATGAGCAGTTCTTC.

The rearrangement uses TRBV7-9 and TRBJ2-4; 12 bases align to TRBD2. Losses at the gene ends were 5 bases for V and 3 bases for J; bases not matched to a gene: 14. This CDR3 has 19 amino acids. The V gene's germline CDR1 is SEHNR and CDR2 FQNEAQ (reference sequence). CDR3 sequence (DNA): TGTGCCAGCAGCCCAAGACTAGCGGGAGTGTTAGAAGGCAAAAACATTCAGTACTTC. Translating gives CASSPRLAGVLEGKNIQYF. The complete variable domain, with remaining parts taken from reference TRBV7-9 and TRBJ2-4, reads DTGVSQNPRHKITKRGQNVTFRCDPISEHNRLYWYRQTLGQGPEFLTYFQNEAQLEKSRLLSDRFSAERPKGSFSTLEIQRTEQGDSAMYLCASSPRLAGVLEGKNIQYFGAGTRLSVL.

This clone was seen a few times. The V gene is TRBV29-1, the J gene TRBJ1-4, with unresolved D. Germline V CDR1 and CDR2: SQVTM, ANQGSEA. Trimming took off 2 bases at V and 5 bases at J, with 9 bases between the two ends. This CDR3 has 13 amino acids. The CDR3 loop reads CSVESSENEKLFF. The DNA for the CDR3 is TGCAGCGTTGAAAGCAGCGAGAATGAAAAACTGTTTTTT.

The V gene is TRBV6-5, the J gene TRBJ2-7; unclear D gene. This CDR3 is built from 11 residues. Germline V CDR1 and CDR2: MNHEY, SVGAGI. Trimming removed 2 bases from V and 6 bases from J, with 5 bases in between. DNA for the CDR3: TGTGCCAGCAGTTACCTGGGCGAGCAGTACTTC. Translation: CASSYLGEQYF.